One sample yielded the 27 T cell receptor beta chains listed below, sequenced in a study of T cells in Graves' hyperthyroidism and ophthalmopathy. Amplification of TCR beta CDR3 regions used RNA as the template. Initially, a first-round RT-PCR of the TCR CDR3 employed the HTBI primer set. MiXCR was run by TCRdb on the multiplex PCR reads, yielding one entry per CDR3 protein. The data show roughly 700,000 distinct CDR3 sequences, about a third seen once. The sample taken for sequencing was blood. Every receptor here comes from a woman aged 40 to 50 with Graves' hyperthyroidism.

The J gene is TRBJ1-6, the V gene TRBV7-3; the D is unclear. CDR3 length: 13 amino acids. V shed 1 base and J shed 14 bases, with 12 bases lying between them. In germline, CDR1 is SGHTA, CDR2 FQGTGA. CDR3 sequence (DNA): TGTGCCAGCAGCTTAAGTGGCAGCGGAGCCCTCCACTTT. Translation: CASSLSGSGALHF.

The chain couples TRBV12-3 or TRBV12-4 to TRBJ1-5; TRBD1 might be the D (6 bases). V was shortened by 6 bases and J by 6 bases, with 12 bases between the two germline ends. The CDR3 has 13 residues. This CDR3 reads CASSRQQGQPQHF. The CDR3 DNA reads TGTGCCAGCAGCCGTCAACAGGGTCAGCCCCAGCATTTT.

This clonotype was observed many times. V and J are TRBV20-1 and TRBJ1-1; D is undetermined. The CDR3 is 15 residues long. The germline V gene has CDR1 DFQATT and CDR2 SNEGSKA (reference sequence). The germline V and J ends were trimmed by 1 base and 1 base, with 13 bases remaining between them. The CDR3 coding sequence is TGCAGTGCTAGAGCTCCGACACGGCCGAACACTGAAGCTTTCTTT. It specifies CSARAPTRPNTEAFF.

This clonotype was picked up a small number of times. The chain has TRBV19 and TRBJ2-7, with TRBD1 as a possible D gene (6 bases). CDR3 length: 15 amino acids. Per germline, CDR1 LNHDA and CDR2 SQIVND (reference sequence). V lost 6 bases, J lost 3 bases, and 18 bases lay in between. This CDR3 reads CASSPRGRGNYEQYF. Here the CDR3 DNA reads TGTGCCAGTAGCCCCCGGGGCAGGGGTAACTACGAGCAGTACTTC.

In its sample, this clonotype was seen a few times. V usage is TRBV10-3 and J usage is TRBJ2-7, with a possible D match to TRBD1 (6 bases). Germline loops: CDR1 ENHRY, CDR2 SYGVKD. The CDR3 totals 12 residues. The V end lost 4 bases, the J end lost 5 bases, and 9 bases lay between the germline ends. The CDR3 nucleotides are TGTGCCATCAGTGGATCAGGGGACGAGCAGTACTTC. This gives the protein CAISGSGDEQYF.

The V and J genes are TRBV27 and TRBJ2-5, with 7 positions matching TRBD1. Germline CDR1 is MNHEY and CDR2 is SMNVEV (reference sequence). Unmatched junction bases numbered 6, after V lost 1 base and J lost 1 base. The CDR3 runs to 16 residues. This chain's CDR3 is CASSLWGAGGQETQYF. The CDR3 nucleotides are TGTGCCAGCAGTTTATGGGGAGCAGGGGGCCAAGAGACCCAGTACTTC.

The chain joins TRBV29-1 to TRBJ1-2, with D possibly TRBD1 on 5 matching bases. This CDR3 comprises 11 residues. V lost 8 bases, J lost 3 bases, and 10 bases lay in between. Germline V gene data show CDR1 as SQVTM and CDR2 as ANQGSEA. Here the CDR3 DNA reads TGCAGCTTTTTACAGGACTATGGCTACACCTTC. This gives the protein CSFLQDYGYTF.

The chain combines TRBV7-2 with TRBJ2-5; weak D call: TRBD2 (6 bases). The germline V and J ends were trimmed by 4 bases and 4 bases, with 13 bases remaining between them. The CDR3 is 14 residues long. Germline V gives CDR1 SGHTA, CDR2 FQGNSA. DNA for the CDR3: TGTGCCAGCAGCTCTGTGGCGGGAAGAGAGACCCAGTACTTC. This encodes CASSSVAGRETQYF.

The sample holds a few counts of this clonotype. The chain uses TRBV7-9 and TRBJ1-2, with 9 bases matching TRBD1. CDR3 length: 16 residues. CDR1 and CDR2 from the germline V gene are SEHNR and FQNEAQ (reference sequence). Germline trimming cut 5 bases from V and 4 bases from J; bases unmatched to any gene: 11. CDR3 region: CASSPGGDRAIYGYTF. DNA of the CDR3: TGTGCCAGCAGCCCGGGCGGGGACAGGGCCATCTATGGCTACACCTTC.

The gene calls are TRBV24-1 and TRBJ2-7; 7 bases agree with TRBD1. The CDR3 has 13 amino acids. V dropped 4 bases and J dropped 5; count of bases not matched to a gene: 4. The V gene's germline CDR1 is KGHDR and CDR2 SFDVKD. DNA for the CDR3: TGTGCCACCAGTGACAGTACAGGGGACGAGCAGTACTTC. Translating it yields CATSDSTGDEQYF.

Many counts were recorded for this clonotype. V and J are TRBV6-1 and TRBJ1-5; D perhaps matches TRBD1 (6 bases). Trimming cost V 4 bases and J 2 bases, with 15 bases left between them. Germline CDR1 and CDR2: MNHNS and SASEGT. The CDR3 loop spans 16 amino acids. The CDR3 nucleotides read TGTGCCAGCAGTGGAGAGGGGGGGCGAGGCAATCAGCCCCAGCATTTT. Protein product: CASSGEGGRGNQPQHF.

Note on this clonotype: Possible read error: a much larger clone is one base away. The rearrangement uses TRBV20-1 and TRBJ2-7; weak D call: TRBD1 (6 bases). Germline V lookup: CDR1 DFQATT, CDR2 SNEGSKA (reference sequence). The ends were cut back, 4 bases at V and 6 bases at J, with 19 bases in the middle. The CDR3 spans 14 residues. The CDR3 reads CSATSPRDTREQYF. CDR3 sequence (DNA): TGCAGTGCTACCAGCCCCCGGGACACTCGCGAGCAGTACTTC.

This clonotype was counted ten times or more. V and J are TRBV14 and TRBJ1-1; the D gene is possibly TRBD1 (5 bases). Germline lookup yields CDR1 SGHDN and CDR2 FVKESK. The V end lost 4 bases, the J end lost 6 bases, and 9 bases lay between the germline ends. CDR3 length: 12 amino acids. CDR3 nucleotides: TGTGCCAGCAGCCCGGGGACTCCTGAAGCTTTCTTT. It encodes CASSPGTPEAFF.

This clonotype was seen ten or more times. The chain couples TRBV10-3 to TRBJ1-1, with D tentatively TRBD1 (6 bases). The germline V gene has CDR1 ENHRY and CDR2 SYGVKD. Trimming stripped 5 bases from V and 6 bases from J, with 25 bases between. This CDR3 spans 17 amino acids. This CDR3 is CAISPGQIRTLRAEAFF. CDR3 bases: TGTGCCATCAGTCCTGGACAGATTAGGACCCTCCGGGCTGAAGCTTTCTTT.

This clonotype was found many times. The chain combines TRBV10-2 with TRBJ1-1; D unclear. Germline CDR1 reads WSHSY; CDR2 reads SAAADI. CDR3 length: 13 amino acids. V was shortened by 1 base and J by 0 bases, with 3 bases between the two germline ends. In DNA form, the CDR3 reads TGCGCCAGCAGTGAGTGGGTGAACACTGAAGCTTTCTTT. It translates to CASSEWVNTEAFF.

V is TRBV20-1 and J is TRBJ2-7, with TRBD2 matching over 14 bases. With 4 bases clipped from V and 4 bases from J, the junction kept 9 bases outside the gene matches. Germline CDR1 reads DFQATT; CDR2 reads SNEGSKA (reference sequence). This CDR3 is built from 16 residues. This CDR3 is CSAMGLAGVIGYEQYF. In DNA, the CDR3 is TGCAGTGCTATGGGACTAGCGGGAGTCATCGGTTACGAGCAGTACTTC.

V and J are TRBV28 and TRBJ1-2; no clear D. V was cut by 3 bases and J by 8 bases, with 10 bases left in between. The CDR3 has 12 residues. Germline-derived CDR1 and CDR2 are MDHEN and SYDVKM. Written as DNA, the CDR3 is TGTGCCAGCAGTTTGGAACTAACCGGCTACACCTTC. Translated: CASSLELTGYTF.

The gene calls are TRBV20-1 and TRBJ2-7; D is perhaps TRBD2 (6 bases). This CDR3 region has 15 residues. Germline CDR1 and CDR2: DFQATT and SNEGSKA (reference sequence). Trimming left V 3 bases short and J 0 bases short, with 15 bases between. CDR3 coding DNA: TGCAGTGCTAGTGAGCAACTAGCCAGCTCCTACGAGCAGTACTTC. Its translation: CSASEQLASSYEQYF.

The chain is built from TRBV6-5 and TRBJ1-6; D not resolved. Germline V gene sequence: CDR1 MNHEY, CDR2 SVGAGI. Deletions cut 4 bases from V and 10 bases from J, with 17 bases between. This CDR3 has 15 residues. The CDR3 protein is CASSLKSWVRSPLHF. The CDR3 bases are TGTGCCAGCAGTTTAAAAAGCTGGGTTCGCTCACCCCTCCACTTT.

The V call is TRBV19, the J call TRBJ1-1; 7 bases line up with TRBD1. Trimming cost V 6 bases and J 1 base; bases outside gene matches: 14. CDR3 length: 17 residues. Germline loops: CDR1 LNHDA, CDR2 SQIVND (reference sequence). This CDR3 is CASRPGTASPQNTEAFF. The CDR3 DNA reads as TGTGCCAGTAGACCCGGGACAGCGAGTCCACAGAACACTGAAGCTTTCTTT.

The chain has TRBV29-1 and TRBJ2-5; 8 bases fit TRBD2. Trimming took 6 bases from V and 11 from J; bases not matched to a gene: 26. CDR1 and CDR2 from the germline V gene are SQVTM and ANQGSEA. This CDR3 has 17 amino acids. CDR3 nucleotides: TGCAGCGTCCCCTGGGGCGGGGGGCTGGAATTAGGAGATACGCAGTACTTC. Translating gives CSVPWGGGLELGDTQYF.

The genes are TRBV29-1 and TRBJ2-2; 8 positions match TRBD1. This CDR3 contains 12 residues. Losses at the gene ends were 8 bases for V and 6 bases for J; bases not matched to a gene: 5. The germline V gene has CDR1 SQVTM and CDR2 ANQGSEA. CDR3 sequence: CSFVQGAGELFF. The CDR3, as DNA: TGCAGCTTTGTACAGGGGGCCGGGGAGCTGTTTTTT.

V usage is TRBV5-1 and J usage is TRBJ2-2; 7 nucleotides agree with TRBD2. V trimming: 0 bases; J trimming: 1 base; junction bases outside the gene matches: 12. CDR1 SGHRS and CDR2 YFSETQ come from the germline V gene. The CDR3 runs 19 residues. The DNA for the CDR3 is TGCGCCAGCAGCTTGGTAAGGCGGGAGACCGGGGGGAACACCGGGGAGCTGTTTTTT. Residues: CASSLVRRETGGNTGELFF.

This clonotype was recorded at least ten times. This chain joins TRBV19 and TRBJ1-1; no reliable D call. CDR1 and CDR2 from the germline V gene are LNHDA and SQIVND (reference sequence). The length of the CDR3 is 13 residues. V lost 8 bases to trimming and J lost 5 bases, with 15 bases between them. CDR3 in amino acids: CASSRGSRTEAFF. CDR3 nucleotides: TGTGCCAGTTCCCGAGGGAGCCGGACTGAAGCTTTCTTT. Supplemented by reference TRBV19 and TRBJ1-1, the full variable domain reads DGGITQSPKYLFRKEGQNVTLSCEQNLNHDAMYWYRQDPGQGLRLIYYSQIVNDFQKGDIAEGYSVSREKKESFPLTVTSAQKNPTAFYLCASSRGSRTEAFFGQGTRLTVV.

The chain links TRBV2 to TRBJ2-5, with D possibly matching TRBD1 (5 bases). The CDR3 totals 12 residues. The V and J ends lost 8 bases and 5 bases respectively, with 12 bases between them. Germline lookup yields CDR1 SNHLY and CDR2 FYNNEI. CDR3 loop: CASSAGLETQYF. The CDR3 coding sequence is TGTGCCAGCTCAGCAGGGTTGGAGACCCAGTACTTC.

For this clonotype: This may arise from a read error, as a much more abundant clone is one base away. J is TRBJ2-5 and V is TRBV7-9, with 13 nucleotides matching TRBD2. The V and J ends lost 6 bases and 5 bases, in that order; junction bases with no gene match: 12. The CDR3 loop spans 17 amino acids. Germline V gives CDR1 SEHNR, CDR2 FQNEAQ (reference sequence). In DNA form, the CDR3 reads TGTGCCAGCAGACCTCACCCCGGGACTAGCGGGGAGGAGACCCAGTACTTC. Protein: CASRPHPGTSGEETQYF.

This clonotype was counted at least ten times. A junction boundary mismatches the germline segment, possibly from a read error. The chain joins TRBV7-7 to TRBJ2-5, with 7 positions matching TRBD1. From germline, CDR1 is SSHAT and CDR2 FNYEAQ (reference sequence). The CDR3 runs to 13 residues. CDR3 amino acids: CASSTGTDETQYF. CDR3 nucleotide sequence: TGTGCTAGCAGCACCGGGACAGACGAGACCCAGTACTTC.